This is a list of T cell receptor beta chains from one sample in a study of T cells in Graves' hyperthyroidism and ophthalmopathy. TCRdb processed the multiplex PCR reads anew with MiXCR; each CDR3 protein has one entry. The data show 500,000 to 650,000 distinct CDR3 sequences, around 50% seen once. Sequenced input: peripheral blood or thyroid tissue (not recorded which). The receptors originated from an adult woman with Graves' disease, either hyperthyroidism or ophthalmopathy (not recorded which). Each CDR3 is given with its conserved first and last residue. The D gene is left open where the match is weak. A clone size is listed for some rows: how often the clone was seen (once, few, many), or a class if it is expanded.

j_call	cdr3_length	clone_size	v_call	d_call	cdr3_nt	cdr3_aa
TRBJ1-2	15	many	TRBV7-2	TRBD1	TGTGCCAGCAGCCCCGGACAGGGCTTCTCCTATGGCTACACCTTC	CASSPGQGFSYGYTF
TRBJ1-1	13	many	TRBV2	TRBD1	TGTGCCAGCAGCCAAGAGACAGGGGGAGAAGCTTTCTTT	CASSQETGGEAFF
TRBJ2-5	16	-	TRBV4-1	TRBD2	TGCGCCAGCAGCCAGATGGGACTAGCGGGAGGAAGCGACCAGTACTTC	CASSQMGLAGGSDQYF
TRBJ2-7	15	-	TRBV24-1	TRBD2	TGTGCCACCAGTGATTTGGCGGGAGGGGTCTACGAGCAGTACTTC	CATSDLAGGVYEQYF
TRBJ2-7	13	-	TRBV6-5	-	TGTGCCACCACCGGGACGGGGTCCTACGAGCAGTACTTC	CATTGTGSYEQYF
TRBJ1-2	15	-	TRBV12-3/TRBV12-4	-	TGTGCCAGCAGTGACGCCTTAGGATCAGGTTATGGCTACACCTTC	CASSDALGSGYGYTF
TRBJ1-6	13	-	TRBV11-2	-	TGTGCCAGCAGCACCATGGGGTATTCACCCCTCCACTTT	CASSTMGYSPLHF
TRBJ2-6	18	-	TRBV12-3/TRBV12-4	-	TGTGCCAGCAGTGTACAGGGCCGACCCTCCCCTGGGGCCAACGTCCTGACTTTC	CASSVQGRPSPGANVLTF
TRBJ2-5	16	many	TRBV12-3/TRBV12-4	TRBD2	TGTGCCAGCAGCTCAACTAGCGGGAGGGTCCAAGAGACCCAGTACTTC	CASSSTSGRVQETQYF
TRBJ1-6	15	-	TRBV2	TRBD1	TGTGCCAGCCGAACTTCCGGGACAGGGCCATCACCCCTCCACTTT	CASRTSGTGPSPLHF
TRBJ2-7	15	-	TRBV28	TRBD2	TGTGCCAGCAGAGAACTAGCGGGAGGACTCTACGAGCAGTACTTC	CASRELAGGLYEQYF
TRBJ1-5	18	-	TRBV19	TRBD1	TGTGCCAGTACTACGACGCGGACAGGGATCTATAGCAATCAGCCCCAGCATTTT	CASTTTRTGIYSNQPQHF
TRBJ1-2	16	-	TRBV7-9	-	TGTGCCAGCAGCTTGTCTTCCGGTCCAGTTTACGGTGGCTACACCTTC	CASSLSSGPVYGGYTF
TRBJ1-2	21	-	TRBV20-1	-	TGCAGTGCTAGAGAGGCTAGCCGCGACACCGGGGACACTTCCGGGGACGATGGCTACACCTTC	CSAREASRDTGDTSGDDGYTF
TRBJ1-2	14	many	TRBV7-9	-	TGTGCCAGCAGCTTAGGGGTTCTGGAATATGGCTACACCTTC	CASSLGVLEYGYTF
TRBJ1-5	17	-	TRBV6-6	-	TGTGCCAGCAGTTACTCCTCCAGGCGATATAGCAATCAGCCCCAGCATTTT	CASSYSSRRYSNQPQHF
TRBJ1-6	15	-	TRBV20-1	-	TGCAGTGCTAGGCCACAGGTGACTGGGAATTCACCCCTCCACTTT	CSARPQVTGNSPLHF
TRBJ2-5	15	-	TRBV10-3	TRBD1	TGTGCCATCAGTTCCGGGACAGAAAGCAATCAGCCCCAGTACTTC	CAISSGTESNQPQYF
TRBJ1-5	14	-	TRBV19	TRBD1	TGTGCCAGTAGTGGGGGACAGGGCAATCAGCCCCAGCATTTT	CASSGGQGNQPQHF